This is a list of T cell receptor beta chains from one sample in a study of a mutant IDH1 vaccine in newly diagnosed glioma. Data came from immunoSEQ multiplex PCR; TCRdb stores just in-frame clones and leaves some out. The sample has about 65,000 clones, 70% to 90% seen once; the top ten hold roughly 4%. Antigens of these TCRs are unknown. Sequencing used PBMCs, obtained from a glioma patient whose treatment included an IDH1 peptide vaccine. The source is a man in his thirties or forties with glioma. CDR3s include the opening cysteine and the closing phenylalanine or tryptophan. Each record gives: clone size, J gene, V gene, D gene, CDR3 DNA, CDR3 protein. The D gene is left open where the match is weak. A clone size is listed for some rows: how often the clone was seen (once, few, many), or a class if it is expanded.

size: .
J: TRBJ1-5
V: TRBV19
D: .
DNA: TGTGCCAGTAGTGGTGGAAGGGGCCGGAAAATCGGACATGTCGGTCAGCCCCAGCATTTT
CDR3: CASSGGRGRKIGHVGQPQHF

size: .
J: TRBJ2-5
V: TRBV5-1
D: .
DNA: TGCGCCAGCAGCCATCTCCAAGAGACCCAGTACTTC
CDR3: CASSHLQETQYF

size: .
J: TRBJ2-3
V: TRBV27
D: .
DNA: TGTGCCAGCAGTTTGGGCACAGATACGCAGTATTTT
CDR3: CASSLGTDTQYF

size: once
J: TRBJ1-6
V: TRBV11-2
D: .
DNA: TGTGCCAGCAGCTTAGAGGAGTATTCACCCCTCCACTTT
CDR3: CASSLEEYSPLHF

size: .
J: TRBJ1-1
V: TRBV5-4
D: .
DNA: TGTGCCAGCAGCTTGTCTGGGGATTGGACTGAAGCTTTCTTT
CDR3: CASSLSGDWTEAFF

size: .
J: TRBJ1-1
V: TRBV6-6
D: .
DNA: TGTGCCAGCAGTTACTTCACTTATTTGAACACTGAAGCTTTCTTT
CDR3: CASSYFTYLNTEAFF

size: once
J: TRBJ2-7
V: TRBV9
D: .
DNA: TGTGCCAGCAGCTACGGGGGTGGCGAGCAGTACTTC
CDR3: CASSYGGGEQYF

size: .
J: TRBJ1-6
V: TRBV27
D: .
DNA: TGTGCCAGCAGGACGACAGTCATTAATTCACCCCTCCACTTT
CDR3: CASRTTVINSPLHF

size: .
J: TRBJ1-6
V: TRBV5-6
D: TRBD1
DNA: TGTGCCAGCAGCTTAGTTCGAGGGGACAGGACTAACTATAATTCACCCCTCCACTTT
CDR3: CASSLVRGDRTNYNSPLHF

size: .
J: TRBJ1-2
V: TRBV7-6
D: .
DNA: TGTGCCAGCAGCCGGGGCATAGCTAACTATGGCTACACCTTC
CDR3: CASSRGIANYGYTF

size: .
J: TRBJ1-1
V: TRBV5-8
D: .
DNA: TGTGCCAGCAGCTCCCTATCTGAAGCTTTCTTT
CDR3: CASSSLSEAFF

size: .
J: TRBJ1-6
V: TRBV14
D: .
DNA: TGTGCCAGCGGAGGAGGAGGACAGATAAATTCACCCCTCCACTTT
CDR3: CASGGGGQINSPLHF

size: .
J: TRBJ2-1
V: TRBV5-4
D: TRBD1
DNA: TGTGCCAGCAGCCAGGGACAGGGGCCATCCAATGAGCAGTTCTTC
CDR3: CASSQGQGPSNEQFF

size: .
J: TRBJ1-3
V: TRBV15
D: TRBD1
DNA: TGTGCCACCAGCAGAGGGACAGGCACTGGAAACACCATATATTTT
CDR3: CATSRGTGTGNTIYF

size: .
J: TRBJ2-7
V: TRBV29-1
D: TRBD1
DNA: TGCAGCGTTGACGTTTACAGGGGAAGCTCCTACGAGCAGTACTTC
CDR3: CSVDVYRGSSYEQYF

size: once
J: TRBJ2-4
V: TRBV5-8
D: .
DNA: TGTGCCAGCAGCTCCCAGATAGCCAAAAACATTCAGTACTTC
CDR3: CASSSQIAKNIQYF

size: .
J: TRBJ1-2
V: TRBV5-1
D: .
DNA: TGCGCCAGCAGCTTGGTTGAACCTAACTATGGCTACACCTTC
CDR3: CASSLVEPNYGYTF

size: .
J: TRBJ1-4
V: TRBV5-4
D: .
DNA: TGTGCCAGCAGCTTATGGAGCGGGGAAAAACTGTTTTTT
CDR3: CASSLWSGEKLFF

size: .
J: TRBJ2-3
V: TRBV5-1
D: .
DNA: TGCGCCAGCAGATGGGGGGCCCCAGGAGATACGCAGTATTTT
CDR3: CASRWGAPGDTQYF

size: .
J: TRBJ1-2
V: TRBV5-5
D: TRBD1
DNA: TGTGCCAGCAGCTTGGACGACAGGGCCTATAACTATGGCTACACCTTC
CDR3: CASSLDDRAYNYGYTF

size: few
J: TRBJ2-2
V: TRBV6-4
D: .
DNA: TGTGCCAGCAGTGACAGTGAGGCCGGGGAGCTGTTTTTT
CDR3: CASSDSEAGELFF

size: .
J: TRBJ2-1
V: TRBV4-1
D: .
DNA: TGCGCCAGCAGCCAGAAAGAAATAGGCCTCGAGTCTGCCAATGAGCAGTTCTTC
CDR3: CASSQKEIGLESANEQFF

size: .
J: TRBJ2-7
V: TRBV30
D: .
DNA: TGTGCCTGGAGTGGACCGAGGGGAAAGTACTTC
CDR3: CAWSGPRGKYF

size: few
J: TRBJ1-5
V: TRBV6-1
D: TRBD1
DNA: TGTGCCAGCGCCGGGACAGGGATTTGGCAGCCCCAGCATTTT
CDR3: CASAGTGIWQPQHF

size: .
J: TRBJ2-7
V: TRBV2
D: .
DNA: TGTGCCAGCAGTCAAACGGGGGGCGGATCCTACGAGCAGTACTTC
CDR3: CASSQTGGGSYEQYF

size: .
J: TRBJ2-2
V: TRBV2
D: .
DNA: TGTGCCAGCAGATTCGAGAGGAGGACCACCGGGGAGCTGTTTTTT
CDR3: CASRFERRTTGELFF

size: .
J: TRBJ2-5
V: TRBV19
D: TRBD2
DNA: TGTGCCAGTAGTACACCCCTAGCGGGGGTCCAGGAGACCCAGTACTTC
CDR3: CASSTPLAGVQETQYF

size: once
J: TRBJ2-3
V: TRBV4-1
D: .
DNA: TGCGCCAGCAGCCAAAACATCGGCGACACAGATACGCAGTATTTT
CDR3: CASSQNIGDTDTQYF

size: once
J: TRBJ1-3
V: TRBV29-1
D: .
DNA: TGCAGCGTTGTGGTCGGAGCGAGCTCTGGAAACACCATATATTTT
CDR3: CSVVVGASSGNTIYF

size: .
J: TRBJ2-5
V: TRBV4-1
D: TRBD2
DNA: TGCGCCAGCAGCAACCAGCGGGGGACACACCAAGAGACCCAGTACTTC
CDR3: CASSNQRGTHQETQYF

size: .
J: TRBJ2-1
V: TRBV6-5
D: TRBD1
DNA: TGTGCCAGCAGCCGATTTTCGGGACAGGGGTTCGTTCGGTTCTTC
CDR3: CASSRFSGQGFVRFF

size: .
J: TRBJ1-2
V: TRBV6-6
D: TRBD1
DNA: TGTGCCAGCAGACACTTGGGACAGTCCAACTATGGCTACACCTTC
CDR3: CASRHLGQSNYGYTF

size: once
J: TRBJ1-2
V: TRBV2
D: .
DNA: TGTGCCAGCAGTGGGTACCAGGTGTTTGATGGCTACACCTTC
CDR3: CASSGYQVFDGYTF

size: once
J: TRBJ2-7
V: TRBV29-1
D: .
DNA: TGCAGCGTTCTCACCATGGGACAAAGCTCCTACGAGCAGTACTTC
CDR3: CSVLTMGQSSYEQYF

size: .
J: TRBJ1-1
V: TRBV7-8
D: .
DNA: TGTGCCAGCAGCTTAGCCCCGGACACTGAAGCTTTCTTT
CDR3: CASSLAPDTEAFF

size: .
J: TRBJ2-1
V: TRBV15
D: .
DNA: TGTGCCACCAGCAGAGATCGGGTGGCTGAGCAGTTCTTC
CDR3: CATSRDRVAEQFF

size: .
J: TRBJ1-4
V: TRBV19
D: .
DNA: TGTGCCAGTAGTATAGGGAGGGGTGAAAAACTGTTTTTT
CDR3: CASSIGRGEKLFF

size: .
J: TRBJ2-7
V: TRBV28
D: .
DNA: TGTGCCAGCAGTTTCTGGCAGCCCCTACGGGGGTACGAGCAGTACTTC
CDR3: CASSFWQPLRGYEQYF

size: .
J: TRBJ1-2
V: TRBV6-1
D: .
DNA: TGTGCCAGCAGTGGTCGCTATGGCTACACCTTC
CDR3: CASSGRYGYTF

size: .
J: TRBJ2-7
V: TRBV19
D: TRBD1
DNA: TGTGCCACCTCAACCGGGACAGGGATCTACGAGCAGTACTTC
CDR3: CATSTGTGIYEQYF

size: .
J: TRBJ2-1
V: TRBV27
D: TRBD1
DNA: TGTGCCAGCAGTTGGGGACAGGGCTACAATGAGCAGTTCTTC
CDR3: CASSWGQGYNEQFF

size: .
J: TRBJ2-3
V: TRBV4-2
D: .
DNA: TGTGCCAGCAGCCAAGAAAGGGCAGTGCCAGATACGCAGTATTTT
CDR3: CASSQERAVPDTQYF

size: .
J: TRBJ2-1
V: TRBV6-4
D: .
DNA: TGTGCCAGCAGTGATTTCAACAGGGTTGGCAATGAGCAGTTCTTC
CDR3: CASSDFNRVGNEQFF

size: .
J: TRBJ2-1
V: TRBV7-9
D: .
DNA: TGTGCCAGCAGCTCCCTAATGGGGCGTAAAGACAACAATGAGCAGTTCTTC
CDR3: CASSSLMGRKDNNEQFF

size: .
J: TRBJ2-1
V: TRBV6-4
D: TRBD2
DNA: TGTGCCAGCAGCCTACTAGCGGGGACCTACAATGAGCAGTTCTTC
CDR3: CASSLLAGTYNEQFF

size: .
J: TRBJ2-5
V: TRBV7-9
D: TRBD2
DNA: TGTGCCAGCAGCTTAATCCGGGGGGGCCCACAAGAGACCCAGTACTTC
CDR3: CASSLIRGGPQETQYF

size: .
J: TRBJ2-7
V: TRBV5-1
D: .
DNA: TGCGCCAGCAGCTTGGACAGGTTAATCTACGAGCAGTACTTC
CDR3: CASSLDRLIYEQYF

size: .
J: TRBJ2-6
V: TRBV5-1
D: .
DNA: TGCGCCAGCAGCTTGGTCCCCACAGGGTCCACCCGCTCTGGGGCCAACGTCCTGACTTTC
CDR3: CASSLVPTGSTRSGANVLTF

size: .
J: TRBJ2-7
V: TRBV18
D: TRBD1
DNA: TGTGCCAGCTCACCAAGGACAGGGAGCTACGAGCAGTACTTC
CDR3: CASSPRTGSYEQYF

size: .
J: TRBJ1-1
V: TRBV18
D: .
DNA: TGTGCCAGCTCACCCGACCTTGGGGGGCTCACTGAAGCTTTCTTT
CDR3: CASSPDLGGLTEAFF

size: .
J: TRBJ1-1
V: TRBV6-1
D: .
DNA: TGTGCCAGCAGAGATAACACTGAAGCTTTCTTT
CDR3: CASRDNTEAFF

size: .
J: TRBJ2-1
V: TRBV5-1
D: .
DNA: TGCGCCAGCAGCTACTCGGCCCATGAGCAGTTCTTC
CDR3: CASSYSAHEQFF

size: .
J: TRBJ1-1
V: TRBV5-1
D: .
DNA: TGCGCCAGCAGCTCATACCCAAAATTACAAGAGGTGGGTAGCTTGAACACTGAAGCTTTCTTT
CDR3: CASSSYPKLQEVGSLNTEAFF

size: .
J: TRBJ1-2
V: TRBV7-6
D: .
DNA: TGTGCCAGCAGCTTGCAGGGGTATGGCTACACCTTC
CDR3: CASSLQGYGYTF

size: .
J: TRBJ1-1
V: TRBV11-2
D: .
DNA: TGTGCCAGCAGCTTATTATGGGCACCGGGGGGGAACACTGAAGCTTTCTTT
CDR3: CASSLLWAPGGNTEAFF